Listed below are T cell receptor beta chains from one sample, sequenced in a study of shared clonotypes between healthy human individuals. Assay used: immunoSEQ multiplex PCR; TCRdb lists only in-frame clones, some missing. Counted here are some 1,100,000 clones, approximately 80% occurring once; the ten biggest clones make up about 0.52%. The sequenced sample was memory CD4+ T cells from PBMCs. These receptor sequences come from a man between 18 and 29 years old in good health. Some clones in this sample may be carry-over from other donors' samples. Both conserved end residues are part of each CDR3.

j_gene | v_gene | CDR3aa
TRBJ1-2 | TRBV28 | CASSFGEYGYTF
TRBJ1-1 | TRBV10-2 | CASKRDATNTEAFF
TRBJ1-2 | TRBV7-2 | CASSTRTDYYGYTF
TRBJ2-2 | TRBV4-1 | CASKAGWTGELFF
TRBJ2-7 | TRBV5-1 | CASSALGELEQYF
TRBJ1-1 | TRBV5-1 | CASSFSNVNTEAFF
TRBJ1-2 | TRBV6-6 | CASTKNLNYGYTF
TRBJ2-3 | TRBV5-1 | CASSLSGIADTQYF
TRBJ2-5 | TRBV2 | CASTGVQETQYF
TRBJ2-2 | TRBV11-2 | CASSGEELLTGELFF
TRBJ1-3 | TRBV9 | CASRGPTNTIYF
TRBJ2-3 | TRBV7-2 | CASAEPGTDTQYF
TRBJ1-4 | TRBV5-1 | CASSLGGIGEKLFF
TRBJ2-1 | TRBV2 | CASKGPGQGNYNEQFF
TRBJ2-7 | TRBV19 | CASTRGQGIIYEQYF
TRBJ2-7 | TRBV21-1 | CASSKVQAYEQYF
TRBJ1-1 | TRBV10-3 | CAIRFRGEMNTEAFF
TRBJ2-3 | TRBV6-6 | CASSSSGRARTDTQYF
TRBJ2-5 | TRBV4-3 | CASSQDTETQYF
TRBJ1-5 | TRBV6-6 | CASSQQVASNQPQHF
TRBJ1-1 | TRBV5-4 | CASSLNLRDTEAFF
TRBJ2-3 | TRBV5-4 | CASSLATVTDTQYF
TRBJ2-1 | TRBV9 | CASSPGGASGIVGEQFF
TRBJ2-3 | TRBV5-6 | CASSYTSTGRPTDTQYF
TRBJ2-6 | TRBV6-4 | CASTLDRASGANVLTF
TRBJ1-5 | TRBV19 | CASSLWRVDRGPQPQHF
TRBJ2-1 | TRBV28 | CASSPIQSRRYNEQFF
TRBJ2-2 | TRBV15 | CATSSRGAGQNTGELFF
TRBJ2-2 | TRBV12-5 | CASGAWTSGSGTGELFF
TRBJ1-3 | TRBV6-1 | CASSEYRAGNTIYF
TRBJ2-1 | TRBV5-1 | CATRLAEIYNEQFF
TRBJ2-1 | TRBV28 | CASSGTTSFSNEQFF
TRBJ1-2 | TRBV19 | CASSSALGEVYGYTF
TRBJ2-5 | TRBV11-2 | CASSPIRARETQYF
TRBJ2-3 | TRBV19 | CASTEDPARDTQYF
TRBJ2-1 | TRBV7-2 | CASSLGGEIYNEQFF
TRBJ2-1 | TRBV7-3 | CASSPAAAYNEQFF
TRBJ2-7 | TRBV18 | CASSPGGLSYEQYF
TRBJ2-5 | TRBV5-1 | CASSIGETQYF
TRBJ1-2 | TRBV15 | CATSRGSSDGYTF
TRBJ2-7 | TRBV7-3 | CASSPDGTGGYEQYF